One and the same sample provided the 2 T cell receptor beta chains below, sequenced in a study of beta chain features in type 1 diabetes. The whole isolated RNA underwent reverse transcription, so sequencing captured expressed TCRB transcripts. Produced via immunoSEQ multiplex PCR; TCRdb's table is partial and in-frame only. The repertoire includes fewer than 7,500 clones, roughly 70% of them detected once, and 2.1% sits in the top ten. The sample was Tregs from blood. The receptors were gathered from a man aged 18-30 years in good health.

This clone was recorded only once. The rearrangement uses TRBV6-5 and TRBJ2-7, with D perhaps matching TRBD1 (5 bases). This CDR3 has 14 residues. CDR1 is MNHEY, CDR2 SVGAGI, per germline. With 2 bases removed from V and 3 bases from J, the gap between germline ends came to 11 bases. The CDR3 coding sequence is TGTGCCAGCAGTTACAGTCAGGGATTCTACGAGCAGTACTTC. Translating it yields CASSYSQGFYEQYF.

The chain recombines TRBV7-3 with TRBJ2-1; D perhaps matches TRBD2 (6 bases). V was pared by 5 bases and J by 6 bases, with 11 bases between. Germline CDR1 and CDR2: SGHTA and FQGTGA. CDR3 size: 13 residues. As DNA, the CDR3 is TGTGCCAGCAGCCAATCCGGGAGCAATGAGCAGTTCTTC. It codes for CASSQSGSNEQFF.